Below are 13 T cell receptor beta chains sequenced from a single sample in a study of blood T cell repertoires in COVID-19. Measured with immunoSEQ multiplex PCR; TCRdb has only the in-frame clones, and not every one. The table records some 300,000 clones, under 90% of them present only once. The sample taken for sequencing was PBMCs or T cells enriched from blood (not recorded which). The receptors derive from a woman aged 25 to 39 who had recovered from COVID-19.

The V call is TRBV5-1, the J call TRBJ1-1; maybe TRBD1 (5 bases). Germline V gene lookup returns CDR1 SGHRS and CDR2 YFSETQ. V lost 0 bases and J 2 bases, leaving 11 bases between the germline ends. CDR3 length: 15 residues. CDR3: CASSLVGAANTEAFF. The CDR3 DNA sequence: TGCGCCAGCAGCTTGGTAGGGGCAGCAAACACTGAAGCTTTCTTT.

The V and J genes are TRBV7-2 and TRBJ1-2; D gene ambiguous. CDR3 length: 15 residues. V was clipped by 0 bases and J by 0 bases, with 8 bases between them. CDR1 and CDR2 (germline): SGHTA, FQGNSA. This CDR3 reads CASSLAGEANYGYTF. In DNA, the CDR3 is TGTGCCAGCAGCTTAGCCGGGGAAGCTAACTATGGCTACACCTTC.

The rearrangement uses TRBV19 and TRBJ1-3; D is perhaps TRBD1 (6 bases). The CDR3 totals 13 residues. Germline CDR1 and CDR2: LNHDA and SQIVND (reference sequence). V was cut by 5 bases and J by 2 bases, with 7 bases left in between. The CDR3 region has the DNA TGTGCCAGTAGTCAGGGGACTGGAAACACCATATATTTT. It translates to CASSQGTGNTIYF.

V usage is TRBV21-1 and J usage is TRBJ2-1; TRBD2, the table's D call, lacks a check against the DNA. TRBV21-1 is noted as a pseudogene. The CDR3 has 20 residues. The CDR3 DNA sequence: TGTGCCAGCAGCAAATATCGGCCCTTAATTAGCGGGAGGGCCTCATGTGAGCAGTTCTTC. It encodes CASSKYRPLISGRASCEQFF.

The rearrangement uses TRBV28 and TRBJ1-1; perhaps TRBD1 as D (5 bases). This CDR3 is built from 16 residues. Germline CDR1 reads MDHEN; CDR2 reads SYDVKM. V was pared by 8 bases and J by 0 bases, with 19 bases between. The CDR3 loop reads CASPAEGLKMNTEAFF. In DNA form, the CDR3 reads TGTGCCAGCCCCGCGGAGGGGCTAAAAATGAACACTGAAGCTTTCTTT.

This chain connects TRBV7-2 to TRBJ1-4; maybe TRBD1 (5 bases). Trimming stripped 2 bases from V and 3 bases from J, with 7 bases between. Per germline, CDR1 SGHTA and CDR2 FQGNSA. The CDR3 extends over 14 amino acids. CDR3 nucleotide sequence: TGTGCCAGCAGCTTAAGCAGGGCTAATGAAAAACTGTTTTTT. This sequence encodes CASSLSRANEKLFF.

The V call is TRBV6-5, the J call TRBJ1-1; D perhaps matches TRBD1 (6 bases). This CDR3 has 13 residues. V lost 6 bases to trimming and J lost 3 bases, with 11 bases between them. Germline V CDR1 and CDR2: MNHEY, SVGAGI. The CDR3 spells CASSLGGDTEAFF. The CDR3 nucleotides read TGTGCCAGCAGCCTAGGGGGGGACACTGAAGCTTTCTTT.

The rearrangement uses TRBV12-1 and TRBJ1-2. TRBV12-1 is termed a pseudogene. This CDR3 comprises 17 residues. This CDR3 reads CASSPSGGLILGYGYTF. CDR3 nucleotides: TGTGCCAGCAGCCCCTCGGGAGGGCTAATACTGGGCTATGGCTACACCTTC.

The chain joins TRBV9 to TRBJ2-3; 8 bases are a match to TRBD2. The junction had 3 bases not matched to a gene; V was cut back by 6 bases and J by 0 bases. The CDR3 runs 14 residues. CDR1 and CDR2 (germline): SGDLS, YYNGEE. The CDR3 reads CASKLAASTDTQYF. The CDR3 region has the DNA TGTGCCAGCAAACTAGCGGCTAGCACAGATACGCAGTATTTT.

J is TRBJ1-3 and V is TRBV18, with D hard to call. Per the germline V gene, CDR1 is KGHSH and CDR2 is LQKENI. Trimming pared 4 bases from V and 7 bases from J, leaving 17 bases between. CDR3 size: 15 residues. This CDR3 reads CASSLSMVVVNTIYF. CDR3 in DNA: TGTGCCAGCTCACTTTCCATGGTCGTAGTCAACACCATATATTTT.

This chain joins TRBV7-3 and TRBJ2-3; TRBD2 is a possible D gene (6 bases). V dropped 4 bases and J dropped 4 bases, with 15 bases sitting between them. Germline CDR1 and CDR2: SGHTA and FQGTGA. This CDR3 region has 15 residues. CDR3 sequence reads: CASSSTSIPADTQYF. The DNA of the CDR3 is TGTGCCAGCAGCTCCACTAGCATTCCCGCAGATACGCAGTATTTT.

The chain couples TRBV6-5 to TRBJ1-2; the match to TRBD1 covers 7 bases. CDR3 size: 15 residues. Germline trimming cut 4 bases from V and 5 bases from J; bases unmatched to any gene: 10. The germline gives CDR1 MNHEY, CDR2 SVGAGI. CDR3 bases: TGTGCCAGCAGTTCCGACACCACAGGGGTTTATGGCTACACCTTC. Translated: CASSSDTTGVYGYTF.

The rearrangement links TRBV4-3 to TRBJ2-7; D is unclear. Trimming took off 1 base at V and 3 bases at J, with 7 bases between the two ends. This CDR3 has 13 residues. The V gene's germline CDR1 is LGHNA and CDR2 YSLEER. The CDR3 nucleotides are TGCGCCAGCAGCCAAGCCCAGTTCTACGAGCAGTACTTC. Encoded protein: CASSQAQFYEQYF.